The present T cell receptor (beta chain) was sequenced within a study of cytomegalovirus exposure and HLA in healthy donors. Study observations and caveats: Several of the most significant clusters appeared, in a later analysis, to be linked to common viral pathogens. Researchers reportedly found TCR beta sequences accurately predicted most subjects' HLA-A and HLA-B alleles.

Participants comprised healthy donors of bone marrow. Sampled while nominally healthy, donors likely had unrecorded immune exposures. V dropped 4 bases and J dropped 5; count of bases not matched to a gene: 7. The CDR3 loop spans 16 amino acids. Germline lookup yields CDR1 LGHNA and CDR2 YSLEER. PCR was performed using 60 Vbeta and 13 Jbeta primers. Profiled with immunoSEQ multiplex PCR; TCRdb holds only in-frame clones, not every one. Of around 200,000 clones detected, 79% appear once; the ten largest clones hold 4.4%. This clone was found a few times. No antigen is known for it. The sequence was collected from a woman in her twenties or thirties in good health and CMV-seropositive. The material sequenced was PBMCs. The rearrangement links TRBV4-3 to TRBJ2-2; 10 bases are shared with TRBD2. The CDR3 region has the DNA TGCGCCAGCAGCCCTTCAGCGGGGGGGACTACCGGGGAGCTGTTTTTT. Translation gives CASSPSAGGTTGELFF.